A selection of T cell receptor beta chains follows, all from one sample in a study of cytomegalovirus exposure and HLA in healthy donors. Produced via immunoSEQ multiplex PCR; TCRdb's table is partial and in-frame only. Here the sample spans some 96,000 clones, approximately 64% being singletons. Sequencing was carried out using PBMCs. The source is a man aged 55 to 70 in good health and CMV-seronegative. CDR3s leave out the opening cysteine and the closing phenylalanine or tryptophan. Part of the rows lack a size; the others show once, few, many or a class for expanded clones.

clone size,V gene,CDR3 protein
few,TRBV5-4,ASSLGQYTGELF
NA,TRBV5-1,ASSKQGRETQY
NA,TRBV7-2,ASSPGATRNQPQH
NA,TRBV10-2,ASSEGRRDGEQF
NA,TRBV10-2,ASRGLAGGTDTQY
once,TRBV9,ASSVVTSGAYNEQF
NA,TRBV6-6,ASSKNTGVDNQPQH
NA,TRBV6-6,ASGTASDTEAF
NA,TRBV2,ARVRLAGWNEQF
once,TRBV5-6,ASTRTGGSTDMQY
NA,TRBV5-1,ASSARDNKNTIY
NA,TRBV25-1,ASSESRGETGELF
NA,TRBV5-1,ASSTGTGRIDEQY
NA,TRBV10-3,AISAGTGGEKLF
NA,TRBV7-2,ASSRTGGGTDTQY
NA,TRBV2,ASTGGSFGGNSPLH
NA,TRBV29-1,SVPIIAGLNTGELF
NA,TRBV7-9,ASSPGNQPQH
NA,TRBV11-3,ASSLARGSAETQY
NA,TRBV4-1,ASSSTQVANYGYT
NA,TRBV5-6,ASSLDRNYGYT
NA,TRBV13,ASSSHGGNTEAF
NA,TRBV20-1,SATEETQY
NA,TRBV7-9,SSSLQENTEAF
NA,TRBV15,ATSREGPRADTQY
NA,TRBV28,ASSSGGSGANVLT
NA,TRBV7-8,ASSHEGARTEAF
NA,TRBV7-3,ASSPATYTDTQY
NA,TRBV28,ASNVSGSYEQY
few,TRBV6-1,ASSELGTGDMNTEAF
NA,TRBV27,ASNYRGGTEAF
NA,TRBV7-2,ASERSSYNEQF
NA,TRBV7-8,ASSLGTASTYGYT
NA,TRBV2,ASRPRLAGGPRTQY
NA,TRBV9,ASSVDGTASYEQY
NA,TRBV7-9,ASSSQGTGSDYGYT
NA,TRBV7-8,ASSSNPGQGYGYT
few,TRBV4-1,ASSQSQGASYEQY
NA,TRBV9,ASSAGQGMRGYT
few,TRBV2,ASSDLNREQPQH
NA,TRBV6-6,ASSRTSGSTGELF
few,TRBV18,ASSTDRKETQY
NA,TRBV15,ATSRGTGAYNEQF
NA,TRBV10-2,ASRGPTGSNQPQH
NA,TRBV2,ASREALGTAQGY
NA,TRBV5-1,ASSLLDIRRSSYNSPLH
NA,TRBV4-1,ASSQEGTTTYNEQF
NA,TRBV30,AWTRQGAGELF